This T cell receptor beta chain was identified in a study of CD8 T cells in ankylosing spondylitis. This CDR3 is built from 10 residues. Trimming shortened V by 7 bases and J by 4 bases, and 5 bases separated the two germline ends. The germline CDR1 and CDR2 sequences are SNHLY and FYNNEI. Study observations and caveats: Clones linked to disease, bearing a CD8+ phenotype, were relatively rare in peripheral blood. One TCR beta motif, made up of fewer than 10 highly homologous variants, appeared characteristic of ankylosing spondylitis blood. Matched ankylosing spondylitis synovial fluid reportedly contained a significantly enriched population of disease-linked clones. A number of the motif variants had already been described in reactive arthritis synovial fluid and blood.

This clonotype appeared many times. Its antigen is unknown. Construction of TCR beta libraries was performed using quantitative 5'-RACE with molecular barcodes. MiXCR, run by TCRdb on the 5' RACE reads, gives a single entry per CDR3 protein. The sample holds 700,000 or so distinct CDR3 sequences, around 17% seen once. Sequencing input: blood, either unsorted or a sorted T cell fraction (not recorded which). The rearrangement links TRBV2 to TRBJ2-7; D remains unclear. This TCR was recovered from a male donor with ankylosing spondylitis. The CDR3 here is CASNRYEQYF. The DNA for the CDR3 is TGTGCCAGCAATCGTTACGAGCAGTACTTC. The whole variable domain, filled in from reference TRBV2 and TRBJ2-7, reads EPEVTQTPSHQVTQMGQEVILRCVPISNHLYFYWYRQILGQKVEFLVSFYNNEISEKSEIFDDQFSVERPDGSNFTLKIRSTKLEDSAMYFCASNRYEQYFGPGTRLTVT.